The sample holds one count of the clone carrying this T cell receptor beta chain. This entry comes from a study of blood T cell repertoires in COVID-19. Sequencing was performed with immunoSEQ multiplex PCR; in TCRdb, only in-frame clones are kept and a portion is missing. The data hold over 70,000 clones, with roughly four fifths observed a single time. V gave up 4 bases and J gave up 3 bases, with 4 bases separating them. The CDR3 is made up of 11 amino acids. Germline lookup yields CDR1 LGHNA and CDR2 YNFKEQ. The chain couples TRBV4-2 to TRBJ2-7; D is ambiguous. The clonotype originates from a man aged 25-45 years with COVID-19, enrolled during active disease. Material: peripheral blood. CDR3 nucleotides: TGTGCCAGCAGCCCGGGCTACGAGCAGTACTTC. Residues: CASSPGYEQYF.